This paragraph covers one TCR beta chain sequence. The record originates from a study of Ad26.COV2.S vaccination and SARS-CoV-2 variants. Here immunoSEQ multiplex PCR was the method, and the copy in TCRdb shows in-frame clones only, minus some. Of some 460,000 clones detected, around 89% appear once; the ten largest clones hold around 1.8%. Looked up from germline, CDR1 is SGHAT and CDR2 is FQDESV (reference sequence). V lost 1 base, J lost 14 bases, and 9 bases lay in between. This CDR3 has 11 residues. Treatment meaning: around 19 received Ad26.COV2.S at low or high dose, single or two shots; roughly 5 received placebo; per-sample allocation not given. Sampling occurred on day 63 after the first vaccine or placebo injection.

The chain is built from TRBV11-1 and TRBJ2-1, with D hard to call. The material sequenced was peripheral blood, taken in a trial of Ad26.COV2.S vaccine versus placebo. The TCR comes from a person aged 18 to 65 who received the Ad26.COV2.S COVID-19 vaccine or a placebo. CDR3 in DNA: TGTGCCAGCAGCTTAGGGTCCCGGAAGTTCTTC. Protein sequence: CASSLGSRKFF. The full variable domain, its missing parts supplied by reference TRBV11-1 and TRBJ2-1, is EAEVAQSPRYKITEKSQAVAFWCDPISGHATLYWYRQILGQGPELLVQFQDESVVDDSQLPKDRFSAERLKGVDSTLKIQPAELGDSAMYLCASSLGSRKFFGPGTRLTVL.